Shown below are 29 T cell receptor beta chains from a single sample sequenced in a study of T-cell memory formation after mild COVID-19. TCRdb reprocessed the 5' RACE reads with MiXCR, giving one entry per CDR3 protein. The table has fewer than 250,000 distinct CDR3 sequences, less than 20% seen once. The sample consisted of PBMCs or a T cell subset sorted from them (not recorded which). The receptor source for this set is an adult woman who had mild COVID-19 (a few samples of this study predate the infection). Cell type and time point are not known.

The V and J genes are TRBV2 and TRBJ2-1; D gene uncertain. The CDR3 totals 12 residues. CDR1 SNHLY and CDR2 FYNNEI come from the germline V gene. The V gene lost 5 bases and the J gene lost 7 bases, with 9 bases spanning the gap. The CDR3 DNA reads as TGTGCCAGCAGTACTGAAGGGAATGAGCAGTTCTTC. This gives the protein CASSTEGNEQFF.

A few counts support this clonotype. The genes are TRBV29-1 and TRBJ2-7, with 7 nucleotides matching TRBD1. From germline, CDR1 is SQVTM and CDR2 ANQGSEA. Trimming took 4 bases from V and 2 from J; bases not matched to a gene: 11. CDR3 length: 15 residues. CDR3 sequence reads: CSVGQRDRAPYEQYF. CDR3 nucleotide sequence: TGCAGCGTTGGACAGAGAGACAGGGCCCCCTACGAGCAGTACTTC.

This clonotype was recorded only once. The rearrangement links TRBV5-1 to TRBJ2-3; D possibly corresponds to TRBD2 (7 bases). Deletions cut 5 bases from V and 4 bases from J, with 17 bases between. Germline loops: CDR1 SGHRS, CDR2 YFSETQ. The CDR3 spans 15 residues. The CDR3 sequence: CASRGRGGQSDTQYF. CDR3 sequence (DNA): TGCGCCAGCAGGGGTAGGGGGGGCCAATCAGATACGCAGTATTTT.

This rearrangement joins TRBV3-1 to TRBJ2-1; the match to TRBD2 covers 13 bases. The CDR3 consists of 14 residues. Germline V gives CDR1 LGHDT, CDR2 YNNKEL (reference sequence). V shed 6 bases, J shed 7 bases, and the junction held 3 bases outside the gene matches. The CDR3, as DNA: TGTGCCAGCAGATGGACTAGCGGGAGTAATGAGCAGTTCTTC. As protein: CASRWTSGSNEQFF.

The J gene is TRBJ2-7, the V gene TRBV15; 11 positions match TRBD2. Germline CDR1 LNHNV, CDR2 YYDKDF (reference sequence). V trimming: 0 bases; J trimming: 7 bases; junction bases outside the gene matches: 8. This CDR3 is built from 16 residues. The CDR3 nucleotides read TGTGCCACCAGCAGAGATCCGACTAGCGGGGCATGGGAGCAGTACTTC. This sequence encodes CATSRDPTSGAWEQYF.

V gene TRBV19 combines with J gene TRBJ2-7, with D maybe TRBD1 (6 bases). V shed 5 bases and J shed 2 bases, with 13 bases lying between them. The CDR3 is made up of 14 amino acids. Germline V gene data show CDR1 as LNHDA and CDR2 as SQIVND (reference sequence). CDR3 in amino acids: CASSRSDRPYEQYF. DNA of the CDR3: TGTGCCAGTAGTCGATCGGACAGACCCTACGAGCAGTACTTC. Together with reference TRBV19 and TRBJ2-7, the CDR3 gives the full variable domain: DGGITQSPKYLFRKEGQNVTLSCEQNLNHDAMYWYRQDPGQGLRLIYYSQIVNDFQKGDIAEGYSVSREKKESFPLTVTSAQKNPTAFYLCASSRSDRPYEQYFGPGTRLTVT.

This chain joins TRBV7-9 and TRBJ2-5; a possible D gene is TRBD2 (6 bases). The CDR3 consists of 17 residues. Germline V gives CDR1 SEHNR, CDR2 FQNEAQ (reference sequence). Trimming stripped 4 bases from V and 5 bases from J, with 23 bases between. Here the CDR3 reads CASSWSWGEKFLETQYF. CDR3 bases: TGTGCCAGCAGCTGGTCGTGGGGGGAAAAGTTTTTGGAGACCCAGTACTTC.

The genes are TRBV5-1 and TRBJ2-1; D not certain. The CDR3 has 13 amino acids. Trimming removed 0 bases at V and 9 bases at J, with 10 bases between. Germline CDR1 and CDR2: SGHRS and YFSETQ. CDR3 sequence (DNA): TGCGCCAGCAGCTTGGCCCTTGAAGGTGAGCAGTTCTTC. Its translation: CASSLALEGEQFF.

This sequence joins TRBV5-1 and TRBJ2-5; 10 nucleotides match TRBD1. Germline lookup yields CDR1 SGHRS and CDR2 YFSETQ. Trimming took 4 bases from V and 7 from J; bases not matched to a gene: 13. The CDR3 length is 16 residues. CDR3 bases: TGCGCCAGCAGCCCTTCCGGGACAGGGGAGGAGGGGACCCAGTACTTC. Its translation: CASSPSGTGEEGTQYF.

The gene calls are TRBV12-3 or TRBV12-4 and TRBJ2-7, with D perhaps matching TRBD2 (5 bases). The CDR3 sequence is 12 residues long. V was shortened by 3 bases and J by 3 bases, with 6 bases between the two germline ends. CDR3 amino acids: CASSFRGYEQYF. The CDR3 DNA reads TGTGCCAGCAGTTTTCGGGGCTACGAGCAGTACTTC.

The chain links TRBV6-1 to TRBJ1-1, with D tentatively TRBD1 (5 bases). The CDR3 contains 15 residues. V lost 6 bases and J lost 3, with 17 bases in between. Per germline, CDR1 MNHNS and CDR2 SASEGT. The chain's CDR3 is CASSHIQGIYTEAFF. CDR3 in DNA: TGTGCCAGCAGCCACATCCAGGGTATATACACTGAAGCTTTCTTT.

This chain links TRBV30 with TRBJ1-1; tentative D call: TRBD1 (5 bases). Looked up from germline, CDR1 is GTSNPN and CDR2 is SVGIG (reference sequence). V was cut by 2 bases and J by 1 base, with 8 bases left in between. This CDR3 is built from 13 residues. DNA for the CDR3: TGTGCCTGGAGTCCAGGGACGAACACTGAAGCTTTCTTT. It translates to CAWSPGTNTEAFF.

This clonotype was seen repeatedly, ten times or more. The chain has TRBV12-3 or TRBV12-4 and TRBJ2-2; D unresolved. The CDR3 runs to 15 residues. V was shortened by 2 bases and J by 0 bases, with 7 bases between the two germline ends. CDR3 amino acids: CASSLRQANTGELFF. The CDR3, as DNA: TGTGCCAGCAGTTTAAGGCAGGCGAACACCGGGGAGCTGTTTTTT.

This clonotype has a handful of counts. This chain uses TRBV2 with TRBJ1-2; D may be TRBD1 (6 bases). With 11 bases removed from V and 3 bases from J, the gap between germline ends came to 13 bases. CDR1 is SNHLY, CDR2 FYNNEI, per germline. The CDR3 consists of 12 residues. CDR3 sequence reads: CASGGLDYGYTF. The CDR3 DNA reads as TGTGCCTCTGGGGGGCTTGACTATGGCTACACCTTC.

This clonotype was counted between two and nine times. The genes are TRBV6-2 or TRBV6-3 and TRBJ1-1, with D unclear. V was pared by 5 bases and J by 0 bases, with 16 bases between. The CDR3 length is 16 residues. Germline values: CDR1 MNHEY, CDR2 SVGEGT. In DNA, the CDR3 is TGTGCCAGCAGTCCCAATTACCGGACGGTGAACACTGAAGCTTTCTTT. Residues: CASSPNYRTVNTEAFF.

This clonotype was counted between two and nine times. The V and J genes are TRBV7-9 and TRBJ1-1; D is perhaps TRBD1 (5 bases). This CDR3 comprises 14 residues. Germline-derived CDR1 and CDR2 are SEHNR and FQNEAQ (reference sequence). Trimming removed 4 bases at V and 8 bases at J, with 17 bases between. The CDR3 region has the DNA TGTGCCAGCAGCTCCGGACATCAATACGGGGAAGCTTTCTTT. This gives the protein CASSSGHQYGEAFF.

The rearrangement uses TRBV24-1 and TRBJ2-7, with D uncertain. Germline V gene data show CDR1 as KGHDR and CDR2 as SFDVKD. The length of the CDR3 is 11 residues. With 0 bases removed from V and 7 bases from J, the gap between germline ends came to 3 bases. CDR3 DNA: TGTGCCACCAGTGATTTGTGGGAGCAGTACTTC. Translating it yields CATSDLWEQYF.

This clonotype was detected ten times or more. The genes are TRBV7-2 and TRBJ1-2; 9 bases match TRBD1. Germline V gene data show CDR1 as SGHTA and CDR2 as FQGNSA. The V and J ends lost 5 bases and 6 bases, in that order; junction bases with no gene match: 7. The CDR3 contains 14 residues. The chain's CDR3 is CASSTQQGANGYTF. The CDR3, as DNA: TGTGCCAGCAGCACACAACAGGGGGCCAATGGCTACACCTTC.

This clonotype was seen a few times. The genes are TRBV5-6 and TRBJ1-1, with D possibly matching TRBD1 (6 bases). The germline V gene has CDR1 SGHDT and CDR2 YYEEEE. V lost 4 bases, J lost 11 bases, and 18 bases lay in between. The CDR3 totals 13 residues. Written as DNA, the CDR3 is TGTGCCAGCAGCCCCATGTTGACAGGTTCGGCTTTCTTT. Protein product: CASSPMLTGSAFF.

This chain connects TRBV18 to TRBJ2-7; D possibly corresponds to TRBD1 (6 bases). Trimming pared 2 bases from V and 5 bases from J, leaving 13 bases between. The CDR3 has 14 residues. Looked up from germline, CDR1 is KGHSH and CDR2 is LQKENI. CDR3 loop: CASSPVTGSHEQYF. DNA for the CDR3: TGTGCCAGCTCACCAGTAACAGGGTCCCACGAGCAGTACTTC.

This chain joins TRBV11-1 and TRBJ2-5; no clear D gene. The CDR3 runs 12 residues. Germline V CDR1 and CDR2: SGHAT, FQDESV (reference sequence). V was cut by 4 bases and J by 3 bases, with 6 bases left in between. CDR3 amino acids: CASSSAEETQYF. The CDR3 region has the DNA TGTGCCAGCAGCTCCGCTGAAGAGACCCAGTACTTC. The entire variable domain, with the rest obtained from reference TRBV11-1 and TRBJ2-5, is as follows: EAEVAQSPRYKITEKSQAVAFWCDPISGHATLYWYRQILGQGPELLVQFQDESVVDDSQLPKDRFSAERLKGVDSTLKIQPAELGDSAMYLCASSSAEETQYFGPGTRLLVL.

This clonotype was picked up a small number of times. J is TRBJ1-5 and V is TRBV7-9; D is unclear. Trimming cost V 2 bases and J 0 bases, with 11 bases left between them. Germline CDR1 reads SEHNR; CDR2 reads FQNEAQ (reference sequence). The CDR3 runs to 16 residues. The CDR3 DNA reads as TGTGCCAGCAGCTTAAAGGTGCCGTATAGCAATCAGCCCCAGCATTTT. Residues: CASSLKVPYSNQPQHF.

In its sample, this clonotype was seen many times. This rearrangement joins TRBV18 to TRBJ1-1; 9 positions match TRBD1. Trimming cost V 2 bases and J 5 bases; bases outside gene matches: 3. Germline V gene sequence: CDR1 KGHSH, CDR2 LQKENI. This CDR3 region has 14 residues. CDR3 nucleotide sequence: TGTGCCAGCTCACCAGGGACAGGGTTTACTGAAGCTTTCTTT. It specifies CASSPGTGFTEAFF.

This clonotype was seen at least ten times. The chain carries TRBV5-6 and TRBJ1-2; D remains ambiguous. Germline V CDR1 and CDR2: SGHDT, YYEEEE. The V and J ends lost 5 bases and 2 bases respectively, with 10 bases between them. The CDR3 loop spans 13 amino acids. CDR3: CASSLAANYGYTF. CDR3 in DNA: TGTGCCAGCAGTCTGGCCGCAAACTATGGCTACACCTTC.

This clonotype was found a few times. This may come from a read error, since a much larger clone is one base off. The V gene is TRBV24-1, the J gene TRBJ2-7; D is unresolved. Germline CDR1 reads KGHDR; CDR2 reads SFDVKD. Deletions cut 4 bases from V and 1 base from J, with 4 bases between. This CDR3 has 12 residues. Here the CDR3 reads CATSDGSYEQYF. The CDR3 nucleotides are TGTGCCACCAGTGACGGATCCTACGAGCAGTACTTC.

V is TRBV11-2 and J is TRBJ1-3; D unresolved. Germline assignment: CDR1 SGHAT and CDR2 FQNNGV. This CDR3 comprises 12 residues. V was pared by 0 bases and J by 9 bases, with 6 bases between. Here the CDR3 DNA reads TGTGCCAGCAGCTTAGATTTCAGCACCATATATTTT. Translation gives CASSLDFSTIYF.

The chain has TRBV12-3 or TRBV12-4 and TRBJ2-3; TRBD1 agrees at 7 bases. Trimming cost V 9 bases and J 2 bases; bases outside gene matches: 11. The CDR3 extends over 15 amino acids. CDR3 coding DNA: TGTGCCAGTATTGGACAGGCCTTGATCACAGATACGCAGTATTTT. Translation: CASIGQALITDTQYF.

This clonotype was seen ten or more times. The CDR3 bases are TGCGCCAGCAGGTCTTCATCAGGGACCCCACCTCCAGCTTTCTTT. Residues: CASRSSSGTPPPAFF. The chain links TRBV5-1 to TRBJ1-1, with D tentatively TRBD1 (5 bases). Germline lookup yields CDR1 SGHRS and CDR2 YFSETQ. The V gene lost 5 bases and the J gene lost 10 bases, with 24 bases spanning the gap. The CDR3 consists of 15 residues.

This clonotype has more than one count but fewer than ten. The chain has TRBV21-1 and TRBJ2-7; the DNA was not compared with TRBD2, the D call given in the table. TRBV21-1 is described as a pseudogene. CDR3 length: 14 residues. In DNA, the CDR3 is TGTGCCAGCCCTAAGCGGGAGGGCCCCCACGAGCAGTACTTC. The encoded protein is CASPKREGPHEQYF.